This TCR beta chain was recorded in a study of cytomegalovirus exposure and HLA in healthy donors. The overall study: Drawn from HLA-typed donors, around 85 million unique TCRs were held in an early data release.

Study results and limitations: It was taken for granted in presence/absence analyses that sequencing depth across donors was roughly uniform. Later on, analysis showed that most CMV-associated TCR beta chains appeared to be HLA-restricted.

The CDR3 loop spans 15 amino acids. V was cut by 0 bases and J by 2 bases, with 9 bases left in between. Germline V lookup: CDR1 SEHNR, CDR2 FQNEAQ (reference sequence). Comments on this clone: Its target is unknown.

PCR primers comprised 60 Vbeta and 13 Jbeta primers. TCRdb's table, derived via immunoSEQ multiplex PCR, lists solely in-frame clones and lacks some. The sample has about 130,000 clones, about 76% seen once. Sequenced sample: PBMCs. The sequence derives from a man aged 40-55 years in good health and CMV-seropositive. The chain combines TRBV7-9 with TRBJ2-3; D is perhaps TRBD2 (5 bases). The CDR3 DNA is TGTGCCAGCAGCTTAGCCTCGGGATACACAGATACGCAGTATTTT. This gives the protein CASSLASGYTDTQYF.